The next 9 T cell receptor beta chains were all read from a single sample in a study of T cells in localized non-small cell lung cancer (dated by TCRdb to the early 2020s). Library prep was done by the immunoSEQ multiplex PCR assay. Drawn from immuneACCESS, this table holds only the in-frame rearrangements with V and J called that TCRdb kept. Clones are partly lost; checked studies trace under half to an unresolved V gene and leave the rest unexplained. The sample records about 52,000 clones, about 87% of which are singletons. The ten largest make up roughly a sixth of the sample. Sequencing used PBMCs, obtained before any cancer treatment. The source is a female donor with stage II lung adenocarcinoma.

The gene calls are TRBV5-4 and TRBJ2-1; D possibly matches TRBD1 or TRBD2 (6 bases each). Germline V gene data show CDR1 as SGHNT and CDR2 as YYREEE (reference sequence). The ends were cut back, 4 bases at V and 4 bases at J, with 15 bases in the middle. The length of the CDR3 is 15 residues. Here the CDR3 reads CASSLRGPMYNEQFF. The CDR3 DNA reads as TGTGCCAGCAGCCTCCGGGGGCCCATGTACAATGAGCAGTTCTTC.

This clone was counted once. J is TRBJ1-2 and V is TRBV19, with D possibly TRBD1 on 6 matching bases. This CDR3 is 16 amino acids long. Germline lookup yields CDR1 LNHDA and CDR2 SQIVND (reference sequence). V was trimmed by 5 bases and J by 2 bases, leaving 18 bases between them. In DNA form, the CDR3 reads TGTGCCAGTAGTCCCCGGGGGAAGGGGACAAACTATGGCTACACCTTC. Its protein product is CASSPRGKGTNYGYTF.

The V call is TRBV2, the J call TRBJ1-2; possible D gene TRBD1, 6 bases. Trimming cost V 6 bases and J 6 bases, with 14 bases left between them. Per the germline V gene, CDR1 is SNHLY and CDR2 is FYNNEI. CDR3 length: 13 amino acids. The CDR3 reads CASSVTGANGYTF. The CDR3 nucleotides are TGTGCCAGCAGCGTGACAGGCGCAAATGGCTACACCTTC.

CDR3 sequence (DNA): TGTGCCAGCAGTGAGCCGGTCTCCGGGACAGGGAAGACTGAAGCTTTCTTT. Residues: CASSEPVSGTGKTEAFF. The chain employs TRBV2 and TRBJ1-1, with 9 positions matching TRBD1. This CDR3 spans 17 amino acids. CDR1 and CDR2 (germline): SNHLY, FYNNEI. V was pared by 3 bases and J by 5 bases, with 13 bases of the junction left unmatched.

This clone was found a few times. V and J are TRBV11-2 and TRBJ1-6; D is ambiguous. Germline CDR1 and CDR2: SGHAT and FQNNGV. V was shortened by 5 bases and J by 11 bases, with 10 bases between the two germline ends. The CDR3 is 12 amino acids. The CDR3 nucleotides are TGTGCCAGCAGCCCTACCCATCCACCCCTCCACTTT. Its protein product is CASSPTHPPLHF.

The gene calls are TRBV7-9 and TRBJ1-4, with no clear D. The ends were cut back, 6 bases at V and 6 bases at J, with 11 bases in the middle. Germline V CDR1 and CDR2: SEHNR, FQNEAQ (reference sequence). The CDR3 is 13 amino acids. In DNA, the CDR3 is TGTGCCAGCAGGGACCCACCGGATGAAAAACTGTTTTTT. It is translated as CASRDPPDEKLFF.

This CDR3 reads CAWSPTSGGPSSYEQYF. CDR3 in DNA: TGTGCCTGGAGTCCCACTAGCGGGGGACCGAGCTCCTACGAGCAGTACTTC. This chain uses TRBV30 with TRBJ2-7; the match to TRBD2 covers 11 bases. This CDR3 spans 17 amino acids. The V gene end was trimmed by 2 bases and the J gene end by 0 bases; junction bases not matched to a gene: 9. Germline V gene sequence: CDR1 GTSNPN, CDR2 SVGIG (reference sequence).

Worth noting for this clone: This sample includes further DNA sequences coding for the same CDR3. The chain is built from TRBV7-9 and TRBJ1-5; D ambiguous. Per germline, CDR1 SEHNR and CDR2 FQNEAQ (reference sequence). V was pared by 2 bases and J by 5 bases, with 7 bases between. The CDR3 runs to 13 residues. The CDR3 protein is CASSLKGDQPQHF. DNA of the CDR3: TGTGCCAGCAGCTTAAAGGGTGATCAGCCCCAGCATTTT.

This chain joins TRBV5-5 and TRBJ2-7; 7 bases fit TRBD1. Trimming took 0 bases from V and 2 from J; bases not matched to a gene: 2. This CDR3 region has 14 residues. Germline CDR1 and CDR2: SGHKS and YYEKEE (reference sequence). CDR3 sequence reads: CASSLGQGAYEQYF. The CDR3 DNA is TGTGCCAGCAGCTTGGGGCAGGGGGCCTACGAGCAGTACTTC.